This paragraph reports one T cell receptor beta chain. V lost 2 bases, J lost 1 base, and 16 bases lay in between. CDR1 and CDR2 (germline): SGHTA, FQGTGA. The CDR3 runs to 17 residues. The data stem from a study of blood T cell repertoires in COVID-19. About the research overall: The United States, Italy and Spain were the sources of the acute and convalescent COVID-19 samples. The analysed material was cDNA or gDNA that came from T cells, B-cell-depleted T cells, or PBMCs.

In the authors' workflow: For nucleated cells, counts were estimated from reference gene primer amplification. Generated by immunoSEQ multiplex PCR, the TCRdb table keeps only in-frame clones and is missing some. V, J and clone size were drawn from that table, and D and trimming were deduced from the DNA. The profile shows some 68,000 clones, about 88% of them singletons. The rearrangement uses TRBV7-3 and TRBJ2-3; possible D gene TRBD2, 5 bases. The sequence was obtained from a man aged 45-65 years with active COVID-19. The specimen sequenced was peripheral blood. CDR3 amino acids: CASSLGPPGTGTDTQYF. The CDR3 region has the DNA TGTGCCAGCAGCTTAGGTCCTCCGGGAACAGGCACAGATACGCAGTATTTT.